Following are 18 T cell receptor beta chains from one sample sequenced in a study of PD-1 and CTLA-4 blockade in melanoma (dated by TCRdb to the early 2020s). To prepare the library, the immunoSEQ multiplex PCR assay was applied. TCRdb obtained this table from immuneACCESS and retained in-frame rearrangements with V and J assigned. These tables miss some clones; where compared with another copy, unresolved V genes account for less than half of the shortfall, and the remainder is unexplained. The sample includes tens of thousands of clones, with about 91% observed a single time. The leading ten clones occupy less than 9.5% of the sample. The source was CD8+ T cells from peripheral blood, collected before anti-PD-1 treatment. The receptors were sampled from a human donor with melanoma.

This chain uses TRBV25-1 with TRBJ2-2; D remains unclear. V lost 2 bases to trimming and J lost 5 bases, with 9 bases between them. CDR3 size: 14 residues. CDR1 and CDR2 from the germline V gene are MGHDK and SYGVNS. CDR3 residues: CASSEDWLTGELFF. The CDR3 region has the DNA TGTGCCAGCAGTGAAGATTGGTTGACCGGGGAGCTGTTTTTT.

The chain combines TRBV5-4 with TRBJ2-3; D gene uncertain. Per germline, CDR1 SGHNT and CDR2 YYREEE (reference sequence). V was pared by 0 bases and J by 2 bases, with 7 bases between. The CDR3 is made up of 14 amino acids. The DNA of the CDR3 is TGTGCCAGCAGCTTGGGTAGGGTCACAGATACGCAGTATTTT. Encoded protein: CASSLGRVTDTQYF.

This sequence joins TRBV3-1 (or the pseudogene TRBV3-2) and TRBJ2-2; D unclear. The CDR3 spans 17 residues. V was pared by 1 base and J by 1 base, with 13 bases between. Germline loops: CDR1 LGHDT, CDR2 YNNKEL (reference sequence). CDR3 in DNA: TGTGCCAGCAGCCAAGCGGCTCGGGTTTGGAACACCGGGGAGCTGTTTTTT. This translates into CASSQAARVWNTGELFF.

CDR3 protein: CASRSNGGWGNQPQHF. CDR3 bases: TGTGCCAGTAGGAGCAACGGGGGCTGGGGCAATCAGCCCCAGCATTTT. The rearrangement joins TRBV19 to TRBJ1-5; a weak D match, TRBD1 (6 bases). Looked up from germline, CDR1 is LNHDA and CDR2 is SQIVND (reference sequence). Trimming took 6 bases from V and 2 from J, leaving 17 bases between them. The CDR3 contains 16 residues.

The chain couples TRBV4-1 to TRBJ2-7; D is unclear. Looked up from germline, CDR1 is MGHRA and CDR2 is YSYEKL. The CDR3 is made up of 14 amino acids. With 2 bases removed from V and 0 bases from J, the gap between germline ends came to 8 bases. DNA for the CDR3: TGCGCCAGCAGCCAAACCGAGCTCTCCTACGAGCAGTACTTC. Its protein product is CASSQTELSYEQYF.

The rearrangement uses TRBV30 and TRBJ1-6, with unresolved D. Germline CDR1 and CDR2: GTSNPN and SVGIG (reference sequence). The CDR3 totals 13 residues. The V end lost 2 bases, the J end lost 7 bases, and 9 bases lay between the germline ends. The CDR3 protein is CAWSPSRNSPLHF. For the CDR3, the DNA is TGTGCCTGGAGTCCCTCCCGGAATTCACCCCTCCACTTT.

CDR3 loop: CASGDSNQPQHF. CDR3 nucleotide sequence: TGTGCCAGCGGGGATAGCAATCAGCCCCAGCATTTT. The rearrangement joins TRBV9 to TRBJ1-5; no firm D call. V was pared by 7 bases and J by 0 bases, with 5 bases between. The CDR3 length is 12 residues. CDR1 and CDR2 (germline): SGDLS, YYNGEE.

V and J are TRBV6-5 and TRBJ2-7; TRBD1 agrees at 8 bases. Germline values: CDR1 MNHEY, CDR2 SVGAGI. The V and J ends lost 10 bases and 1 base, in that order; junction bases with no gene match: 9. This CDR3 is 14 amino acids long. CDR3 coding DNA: TGTGCCACCCGAACCGGGACAGGTTCCTACGAGCAGTACTTC. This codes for CATRTGTGSYEQYF.

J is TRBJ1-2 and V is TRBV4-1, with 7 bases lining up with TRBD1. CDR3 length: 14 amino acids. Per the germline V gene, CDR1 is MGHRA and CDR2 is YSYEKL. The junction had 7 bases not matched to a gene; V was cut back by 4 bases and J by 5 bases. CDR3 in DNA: TGCGCCAGCAGCCCCCCTCAGGGGGGATATGGCTACACCTTC. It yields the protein CASSPPQGGYGYTF.

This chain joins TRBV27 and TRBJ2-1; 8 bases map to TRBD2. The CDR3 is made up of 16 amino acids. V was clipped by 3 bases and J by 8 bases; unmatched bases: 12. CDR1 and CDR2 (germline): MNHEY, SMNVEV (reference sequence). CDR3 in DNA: TGTGCCAGCAGTTTTCGGGGTAGCGGGACCTTCGATGAGCAGTTCTTC. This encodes CASSFRGSGTFDEQFF.

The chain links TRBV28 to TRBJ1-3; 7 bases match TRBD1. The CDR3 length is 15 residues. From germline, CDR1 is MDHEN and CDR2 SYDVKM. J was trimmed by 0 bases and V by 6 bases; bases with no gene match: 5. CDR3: CASRQGYSSGNTIYF. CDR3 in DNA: TGTGCCAGCAGACAGGGGTATAGCTCTGGAAACACCATATATTTT.

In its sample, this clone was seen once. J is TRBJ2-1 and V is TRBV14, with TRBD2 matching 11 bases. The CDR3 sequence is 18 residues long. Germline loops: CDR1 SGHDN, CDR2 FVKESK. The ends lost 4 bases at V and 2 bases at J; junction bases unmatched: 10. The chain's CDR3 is CASSLQVAGGRPYNEQFF. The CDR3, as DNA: TGTGCCAGCAGCCTTCAGGTAGCGGGGGGGCGCCCCTACAATGAGCAGTTCTTC.

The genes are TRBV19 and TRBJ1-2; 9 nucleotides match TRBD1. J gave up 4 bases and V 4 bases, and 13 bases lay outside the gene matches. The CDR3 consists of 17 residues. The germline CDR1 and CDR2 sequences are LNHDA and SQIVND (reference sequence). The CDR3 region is CASSNLKQGAQSYGYTF. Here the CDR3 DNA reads TGTGCCAGTAGTAACCTAAAACAGGGGGCGCAGAGCTATGGCTACACCTTC.

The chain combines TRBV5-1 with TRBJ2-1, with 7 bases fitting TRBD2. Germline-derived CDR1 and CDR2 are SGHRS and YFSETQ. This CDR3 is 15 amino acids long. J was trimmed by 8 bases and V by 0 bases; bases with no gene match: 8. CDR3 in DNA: TGCGCCAGCAGCTTGGAGGTACTAGCGACAGATGAGCAGTTCTTC. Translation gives CASSLEVLATDEQFF.

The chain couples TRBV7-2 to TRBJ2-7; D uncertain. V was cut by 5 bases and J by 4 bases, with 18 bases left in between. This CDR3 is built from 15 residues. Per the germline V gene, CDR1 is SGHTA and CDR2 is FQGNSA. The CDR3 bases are TGTGCCAGCAGCCGCCCCTCTTTATTCGGGTACGAGCAGTACTTC. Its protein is CASSRPSLFGYEQYF.

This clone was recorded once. CDR3 region: CATSRWGNGGGPSSGGYTF. CDR3 DNA sequence: TGTGCCACCAGCAGGTGGGGAAACGGGGGGGGCCCATCCTCGGGAGGCTACACCTTC. This sequence joins TRBV15 and TRBJ1-2; the D gene is possibly TRBD1 (6 bases). From germline, CDR1 is LNHNV and CDR2 YYDKDF (reference sequence). The CDR3 contains 19 residues. Trimming pared 3 bases from V and 8 bases from J, leaving 31 bases between.

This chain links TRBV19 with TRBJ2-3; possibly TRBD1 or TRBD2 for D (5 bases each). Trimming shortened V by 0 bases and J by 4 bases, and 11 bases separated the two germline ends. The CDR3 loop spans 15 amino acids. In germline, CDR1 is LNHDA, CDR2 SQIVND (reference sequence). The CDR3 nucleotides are TGTGCCAGTAGTATAGACAGAGGGGTCGCAGATACGCAGTATTTT. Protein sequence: CASSIDRGVADTQYF.

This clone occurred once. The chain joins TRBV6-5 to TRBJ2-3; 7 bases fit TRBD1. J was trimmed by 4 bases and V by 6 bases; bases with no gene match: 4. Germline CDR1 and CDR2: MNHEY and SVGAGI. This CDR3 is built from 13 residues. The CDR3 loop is CASRHRGPDTQYF. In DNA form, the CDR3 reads TGTGCCAGCAGACACAGGGGCCCAGATACGCAGTATTTT.